The rows below give T cell receptor beta chains drawn from one sample of a study of beta chain features in type 1 diabetes. Sequencing used immunoSEQ multiplex PCR; TCRdb keeps in-frame clones, though not all of them. This table has tens of thousands of clones, roughly 41% appearing once. Sequenced sample: Tregs from blood. Receptors were obtained from a man aged 30 to 45 with type 1 diabetes. Both conserved end residues are part of each CDR3. The D gene is left open where the match is weak. Size is stated for part of the rows, as once, few or many counts, or as a class when the clone is expanded.

v_gene: TRBV11-2
j_gene: TRBJ1-2
abundance: NA
d_gene: NA
CDR3aa: CASTQDRANYGYTF
CDR3nt: TGTGCCAGCACCCAGGACAGAGCTAACTATGGCTACACCTTC

v_gene: TRBV7-6
j_gene: TRBJ1-1
abundance: few
d_gene: TRBD1
CDR3aa: CASSPGQGLGTEAFF
CDR3nt: TGTGCCAGCAGCCCAGGACAGGGACTGGGCACTGAAGCTTTCTTT

v_gene: TRBV6-6
j_gene: TRBJ2-5
abundance: NA
d_gene: TRBD2
CDR3aa: CASSYGLAEETQYF
CDR3nt: TGTGCCAGCAGTTACGGACTAGCGGAAGAGACCCAGTACTTC

v_gene: TRBV2
j_gene: TRBJ2-7
abundance: NA
d_gene: TRBD1
CDR3aa: CASSPGTGLHLSDYEQYF
CDR3nt: TGTGCCAGCAGCCCCGGGACAGGACTACACCTGTCGGACTACGAGCAGTACTTC

v_gene: TRBV6-1
j_gene: TRBJ2-2
abundance: NA
d_gene: NA
CDR3aa: CASSRTANTGELFF
CDR3nt: TGTGCCAGCTCGCGGACTGCGAACACCGGGGAGCTGTTTTTT

v_gene: TRBV13
j_gene: TRBJ1-3
abundance: once
d_gene: TRBD1
CDR3aa: CASSEIDREDTIYF
CDR3nt: TGTGCCAGCAGCGAAATCGACAGGGAGGACACCATATATTTT

v_gene: TRBV6-1
j_gene: TRBJ1-2
abundance: NA
d_gene: TRBD1
CDR3aa: CASSGPSTGAGYTF
CDR3nt: TGTGCCAGCAGTGGACCTTCGACAGGGGCTGGCTACACCTTC

v_gene: TRBV5-8
j_gene: TRBJ1-1
abundance: NA
d_gene: NA
CDR3aa: CASSLSSNTEAFF
CDR3nt: TGTGCCAGCAGCTTGTCTTCGAACACTGAAGCTTTCTTT

v_gene: TRBV5-6
j_gene: TRBJ1-1
abundance: few
d_gene: TRBD1
CDR3aa: CASSWGQMNTEAFF
CDR3nt: TGTGCCAGCAGCTGGGGACAGATGAACACTGAAGCTTTCTTT

v_gene: TRBV18
j_gene: TRBJ2-1
abundance: NA
d_gene: NA
CDR3aa: CASSPPGSGGNNEQFF
CDR3nt: TGTGCCAGCTCGCCCCCGGGAAGCGGAGGGAACAATGAGCAGTTCTTC

v_gene: TRBV19
j_gene: TRBJ2-1
abundance: few
d_gene: TRBD2
CDR3aa: CATKAVVTSGRSYNEQFF
CDR3nt: TGTGCCACCAAAGCAGTCGTGACTAGCGGGAGGTCCTACAATGAGCAGTTCTTC

v_gene: TRBV5-1
j_gene: TRBJ2-7
abundance: once
d_gene: TRBD1
CDR3aa: CASSSHRGANYEQYF
CDR3nt: TGCGCCAGCAGCTCGCACAGGGGCGCGAACTACGAGCAGTACTTC

v_gene: TRBV29-1
j_gene: TRBJ2-1
abundance: NA
d_gene: TRBD2
CDR3aa: CSADKRGAYNEQFF
CDR3nt: TGCAGCGCCGACAAGCGGGGGGCCTACAATGAGCAGTTCTTC

v_gene: TRBV7-6
j_gene: TRBJ2-3
abundance: NA
d_gene: TRBD2
CDR3aa: CASSLESTSGINTQYF
CDR3nt: TGTGCCAGCAGCTTAGAGTCCACTAGCGGGATAAATACGCAGTATTTT

v_gene: TRBV5-1
j_gene: TRBJ2-7
abundance: NA
d_gene: TRBD1
CDR3aa: CASSLTGRDRVSEQYF
CDR3nt: TGCGCCAGCAGTTTGACGGGCCGGGACAGGGTAAGCGAGCAGTACTTC

v_gene: TRBV5-1
j_gene: TRBJ2-2
abundance: few
d_gene: NA
CDR3aa: CASSLGQNTGELFF
CDR3nt: TGCGCCAGCAGCTTGGGACAGAACACCGGGGAGCTGTTTTTT

v_gene: TRBV5-1
j_gene: TRBJ2-7
abundance: NA
d_gene: TRBD1
CDR3aa: CASSSTGTGYEQYF
CDR3nt: TGCGCCAGCAGCTCCACCGGGACAGGGTACGAGCAGTACTTC

v_gene: TRBV18
j_gene: TRBJ2-2
abundance: once
d_gene: NA
CDR3aa: CASSPVEVGTGELFF
CDR3nt: TGTGCCAGCTCACCGGTGGAGGTCGGGACCGGGGAGCTGTTTTTT

v_gene: TRBV29-1
j_gene: TRBJ2-5
abundance: few
d_gene: NA
CDR3aa: CSVEYSRVEETQYF
CDR3nt: TGCAGCGTTGAATATAGCAGGGTGGAAGAGACCCAGTACTTC

v_gene: TRBV7-2
j_gene: TRBJ2-4
abundance: NA
d_gene: NA
CDR3aa: CASSLAGGKNIQYF
CDR3nt: TGTGCCAGCAGCTTGGCCGGGGGCAAAAACATTCAGTACTTC